A selection of T cell receptor beta chains follows, all from one sample in a study of long-term antiretroviral therapy in people with HIV. The repertoire was sequenced with immunoSEQ multiplex PCR; TCRdb's copy has only in-frame clones and lacks some. Seen here are 14,000 or so clones, 70% to 85% observed once, and the top ten hold about 18%. The sequencing used unsorted PBMCs, collected just before starting antiretroviral therapy. The source is a man between 35 and 55 years old with HIV. Each CDR3 is given with its conserved first and last residue. The order of the fields is CDR3 DNA, CDR3 protein, D gene, CDR3 length, V gene, clone size, J gene. D genes are given only for firm matches. For some rows the clone size is stated as once, few or many, or as a class when expanded; others skip it.

DNA: TGTGCCAGCAGCTGGAGGGCCAACGTCCTGACTTTC; CDR3: CASSWRANVLTF; D: -; length: 12; V: TRBV7-9; size: -; J: TRBJ2-6
DNA: TGTGCCTGGAGTCGGGGGACCTACGAGCAGTACTTC; CDR3: CAWSRGTYEQYF; D: -; length: 12; V: TRBV30; size: -; J: TRBJ2-7
DNA: TGTGCCACCAGCAGGGGAGAGCCGACCTACGAGCAGTACTTC; CDR3: CATSRGEPTYEQYF; D: -; length: 14; V: TRBV15; size: -; J: TRBJ2-7
DNA: TGTGCCAGCAGGCAGGTCCCAAGCACAGATACGCAGTATTTT; CDR3: CASRQVPSTDTQYF; D: -; length: 14; V: TRBV7-2; size: -; J: TRBJ2-3
DNA: TGTGCCAGCAGCGTAGGGACTAGCGGGGTTGATGAGCAGTTCTTC; CDR3: CASSVGTSGVDEQFF; D: TRBD2; length: 15; V: TRBV9; size: -; J: TRBJ2-1
DNA: TGTGCCAGCAGTTTAGTATGGGGGGTGGACACTGAAGCTTTCTTT; CDR3: CASSLVWGVDTEAFF; D: -; length: 15; V: TRBV27; size: -; J: TRBJ1-1
DNA: TGTGCCAGCACCCGCGGGGATAGCGGGTACGAGCAGTACTTC; CDR3: CASTRGDSGYEQYF; D: TRBD2; length: 14; V: TRBV6-1; size: -; J: TRBJ2-7
DNA: TGTGCCAGCAGCCGAGGGATGGGGGTCACAGAGACCCAGTACTTC; CDR3: CASSRGMGVTETQYF; D: -; length: 15; V: TRBV5-6; size: -; J: TRBJ2-5
DNA: TGTGCCAGCAGCTTCCCGGGACTGAGCTACAATGAGCAGTTCTTC; CDR3: CASSFPGLSYNEQFF; D: -; length: 15; V: TRBV7-9; size: -; J: TRBJ2-1
DNA: TGTGCTAGCAGCGGAGGGTGGCAAGAGACCCAGTACTTC; CDR3: CASSGGWQETQYF; D: -; length: 13; V: TRBV7-7; size: -; J: TRBJ2-5
DNA: TGTGCCAGCAGGCCCGGGACTAGCAGAAACAATGAGCAGTTCTTC; CDR3: CASRPGTSRNNEQFF; D: TRBD2; length: 15; V: TRBV5-4; size: -; J: TRBJ2-1
DNA: TGTGCCAGCAGCGCCGGGGGGAACACTGAAGCTTTCTTT; CDR3: CASSAGGNTEAFF; D: -; length: 13; V: TRBV9; size: -; J: TRBJ1-1
DNA: TGTGCCAGCAGCTTAAGGAGACAGGGGGGAACATGGGGCAATCAGCCCCAGCATTTT; CDR3: CASSLRRQGGTWGNQPQHF; D: TRBD1; length: 19; V: TRBV7-9; size: -; J: TRBJ1-5
DNA: TGTGCCAGCAGCGTCAATGAGGTTTATGGCTACACCTTC; CDR3: CASSVNEVYGYTF; D: -; length: 13; V: TRBV9; size: -; J: TRBJ1-2
DNA: TGTGCCAGCTCACCACCAGAGAGCGCAGATACGCAGTATTTT; CDR3: CASSPPESADTQYF; D: -; length: 14; V: TRBV18; size: -; J: TRBJ2-3
DNA: TGTGCCAGCAGTTTGGCAGCTTCGAACACTGAAGCTTTCTTT; CDR3: CASSLAASNTEAFF; D: -; length: 14; V: TRBV6-6; size: -; J: TRBJ1-1
DNA: TGCGCCAGCAGCTTAGACTTAGACAGGGGGCTCTATGGGGCCAACGTCCTGACTTTC; CDR3: CASSLDLDRGLYGANVLTF; D: TRBD1; length: 19; V: TRBV5-1; size: -; J: TRBJ2-6
DNA: TGTGCCTGGAGTGAATTCGGACGGAACCTCTACGAGCAGTACTTC; CDR3: CAWSEFGRNLYEQYF; D: -; length: 15; V: TRBV30; size: -; J: TRBJ2-7
DNA: TGTGCCAGCAGCCCTCCCGGGGCGGGGATTCGCTACGAGCAGTACTTC; CDR3: CASSPPGAGIRYEQYF; D: -; length: 16; V: TRBV14; size: -; J: TRBJ2-7
DNA: TGTGCCATCAGTGAGTCCTCCGGGCCCTACAATGAGCAGTTCTTC; CDR3: CAISESSGPYNEQFF; D: -; length: 15; V: TRBV10-3; size: -; J: TRBJ2-1
DNA: TGCGCCAGCACCCCACACAGGGGAACCGGCCGTGGCTACACCTTC; CDR3: CASTPHRGTGRGYTF; D: TRBD1; length: 15; V: TRBV23-1; size: -; J: TRBJ1-2
DNA: TGTGCCAGCATGAGACAGGGAGGCTATGGCTACACCTTC; CDR3: CASMRQGGYGYTF; D: TRBD1; length: 13; V: TRBV6-1; size: -; J: TRBJ1-2
DNA: TGTGCCAGCAGTCGCCCGGGGAGAGACTACGAGCAGTACTTC; CDR3: CASSRPGRDYEQYF; D: -; length: 14; V: TRBV6-5; size: -; J: TRBJ2-7
DNA: TGCGCCAGCAGTGAGTTCCAGGAAACATCCTACGAGCAGTACTTC; CDR3: CASSEFQETSYEQYF; D: -; length: 15; V: TRBV10-1; size: -; J: TRBJ2-7
DNA: TGTGCCTGGAGTAGGGACAGCCTATACGAGCAGTACTTC; CDR3: CAWSRDSLYEQYF; D: TRBD1; length: 13; V: TRBV30; size: -; J: TRBJ2-7
DNA: TGTGCCAGCAGTAACGGGAAGCAGGGTGGTCAGCCCCAGCATTTT; CDR3: CASSNGKQGGQPQHF; D: -; length: 15; V: TRBV6-5; size: -; J: TRBJ1-5
DNA: TGTGCCAGAAGCTTGAGGGACAGGGGGCGAAATCAGCCCCAGCATTTT; CDR3: CARSLRDRGRNQPQHF; D: TRBD1; length: 16; V: TRBV5-3; size: -; J: TRBJ1-5
DNA: TGTGCCAGCAGTTACTCTAGAGGTTCCTACGAGCAGTACTTC; CDR3: CASSYSRGSYEQYF; D: -; length: 14; V: TRBV6-5; size: -; J: TRBJ2-7
DNA: TGTGCCAGCAGCGTAGCAGGGAGTCCTCTTCGGGGCTACACCTTC; CDR3: CASSVAGSPLRGYTF; D: -; length: 15; V: TRBV9; size: once; J: TRBJ1-2
DNA: TGTGCCAGCAGCTTAGTCAGTAGCGGGGGCTACGAGCAGTACTTC; CDR3: CASSLVSSGGYEQYF; D: TRBD2; length: 15; V: TRBV11-2; size: -; J: TRBJ2-7
DNA: TGTGCCAGCAGCGTAACGGCGGATGAGCAGTTCTTC; CDR3: CASSVTADEQFF; D: -; length: 12; V: TRBV9; size: -; J: TRBJ2-1
DNA: TGTGCCAGTAGTTGGTCTCTAGCTCTTATCAGCACAGATACGCAGTATTTT; CDR3: CASSWSLALISTDTQYF; D: -; length: 17; V: TRBV19; size: -; J: TRBJ2-3
DNA: TGTGCCAGCAGCTTAGCTTACTACGAGCAGTACTTC; CDR3: CASSLAYYEQYF; D: -; length: 12; V: TRBV5-5; size: few; J: TRBJ2-7
DNA: TGTGCCAGCAATACAGACTCCTACGAGCAGTACTTC; CDR3: CASNTDSYEQYF; D: -; length: 12; V: TRBV6-1; size: -; J: TRBJ2-7
DNA: TGTGCCAGTTTGGGCACCCTGAACACTGAAGCTTTCTTT; CDR3: CASLGTLNTEAFF; D: -; length: 13; V: TRBV19; size: -; J: TRBJ1-1
DNA: TGCGCCAGCAGTCACACAGACGATACGCAGTATTTT; CDR3: CASSHTDDTQYF; D: -; length: 12; V: TRBV4-1; size: -; J: TRBJ2-3
DNA: TGCAGCGTCGAAGCGGGGTACGGCCACGAGCAGTACTTC; CDR3: CSVEAGYGHEQYF; D: TRBD2; length: 13; V: TRBV29-1; size: -; J: TRBJ2-7
DNA: TGTGCCAGCAGCTATCGGGAGGTCCCCTACGAGCAGTACTTC; CDR3: CASSYREVPYEQYF; D: TRBD2; length: 14; V: TRBV7-9; size: -; J: TRBJ2-7
DNA: TGTGCCAGCAGCTTGGTCTATGCTAACTATGGCTACACCTTC; CDR3: CASSLVYANYGYTF; D: -; length: 14; V: TRBV5-5; size: -; J: TRBJ1-2
DNA: TGTGCCAGCAGCTCCCCCCGCGGGGTGAGGGAGCAGTACTTC; CDR3: CASSSPRGVREQYF; D: -; length: 14; V: TRBV5-6; size: -; J: TRBJ2-7
DNA: TGTGCCAGCAGCCAAGCCCCGGGACTAGCGGAGAACACCGGGGAGCTGTTTTTT; CDR3: CASSQAPGLAENTGELFF; D: TRBD2; length: 18; V: TRBV4-2; size: once; J: TRBJ2-2
DNA: TGCGCCAGCTCTCACCTTCCCCGGATAGATACCGAGCAGTTCTTC; CDR3: CASSHLPRIDTEQFF; D: -; length: 15; V: TRBV4-1; size: -; J: TRBJ2-1
DNA: TGTGCCAGCCACGAAACCGGGACAGGGGAAAAACTGTTTTTT; CDR3: CASHETGTGEKLFF; D: TRBD1; length: 14; V: TRBV2; size: -; J: TRBJ1-4
DNA: TGTGCCAGCAGTTCGACAGATTATAGCAATCAGCCCCAGCATTTT; CDR3: CASSSTDYSNQPQHF; D: -; length: 15; V: TRBV6-1; size: -; J: TRBJ1-5
DNA: TGTGCCAGCAGCTTAGGGGCAGGGGGCTGGAATGAGCAGTTCTTC; CDR3: CASSLGAGGWNEQFF; D: TRBD1; length: 15; V: TRBV13; size: -; J: TRBJ2-1
DNA: TGTGCCAGCAGTAAGGAAGACTACCTCCAAGAGACCCAGTACTTC; CDR3: CASSKEDYLQETQYF; D: -; length: 15; V: TRBV2; size: once; J: TRBJ2-5
DNA: TGTGCCAGCAGCGAGACCCGACATAGCACAGATACGCAGTATTTT; CDR3: CASSETRHSTDTQYF; D: -; length: 15; V: TRBV13; size: -; J: TRBJ2-3
DNA: TGTGCCAGCAGCTTAGGCCGGTCCCCGTCCTACAATGAGCAGTTCTTC; CDR3: CASSLGRSPSYNEQFF; D: -; length: 16; V: TRBV7-8; size: -; J: TRBJ2-1